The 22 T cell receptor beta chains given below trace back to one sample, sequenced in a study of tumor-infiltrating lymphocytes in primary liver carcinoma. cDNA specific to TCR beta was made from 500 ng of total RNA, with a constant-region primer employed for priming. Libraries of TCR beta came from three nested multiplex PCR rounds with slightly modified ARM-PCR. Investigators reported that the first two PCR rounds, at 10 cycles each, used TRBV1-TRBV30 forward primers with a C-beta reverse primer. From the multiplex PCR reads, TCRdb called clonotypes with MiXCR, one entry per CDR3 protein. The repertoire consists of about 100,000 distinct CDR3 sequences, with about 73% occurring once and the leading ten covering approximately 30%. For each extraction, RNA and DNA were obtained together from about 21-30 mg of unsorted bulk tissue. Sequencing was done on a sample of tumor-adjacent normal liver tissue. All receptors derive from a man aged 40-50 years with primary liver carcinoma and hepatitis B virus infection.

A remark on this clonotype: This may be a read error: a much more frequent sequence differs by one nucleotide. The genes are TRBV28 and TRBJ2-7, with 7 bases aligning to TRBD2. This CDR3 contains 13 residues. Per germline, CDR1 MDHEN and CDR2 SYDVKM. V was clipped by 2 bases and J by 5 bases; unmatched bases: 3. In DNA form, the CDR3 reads TGTGCCAGCAGTTTAGCGGGGAGGGACGAGCAGTACTTC. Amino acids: CASSLAGRDEQYF.

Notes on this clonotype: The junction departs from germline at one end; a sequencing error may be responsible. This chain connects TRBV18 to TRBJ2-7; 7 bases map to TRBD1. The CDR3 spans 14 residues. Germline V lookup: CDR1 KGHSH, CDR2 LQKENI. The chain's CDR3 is CTSSPRQGPYEQYF. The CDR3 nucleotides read TGTACCAGCTCACCCCGACAGGGTCCCTACGAGCAGTACTTC.

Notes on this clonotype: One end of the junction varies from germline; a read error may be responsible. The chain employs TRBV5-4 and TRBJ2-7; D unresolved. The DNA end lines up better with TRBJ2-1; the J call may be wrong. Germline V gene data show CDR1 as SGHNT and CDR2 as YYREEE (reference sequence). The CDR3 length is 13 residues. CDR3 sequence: CVSSSGFSYEQFF. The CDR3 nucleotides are TGTGTCAGCAGCTCAGGCTTCTCCTACGAGCAGTTCTTC.

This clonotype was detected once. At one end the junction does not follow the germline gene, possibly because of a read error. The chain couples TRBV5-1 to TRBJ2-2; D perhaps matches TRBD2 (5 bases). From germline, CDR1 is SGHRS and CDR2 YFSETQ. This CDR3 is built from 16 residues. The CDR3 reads CANSFHNSENTGELFF. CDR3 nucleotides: TGCGCCAACAGCTTCCACAATAGCGAGAACACCGGGGAGCTGTTTTTT.

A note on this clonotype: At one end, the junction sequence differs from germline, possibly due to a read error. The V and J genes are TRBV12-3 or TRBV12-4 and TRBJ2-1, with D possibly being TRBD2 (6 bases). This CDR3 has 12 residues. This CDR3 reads CAGSLLAGEQFF. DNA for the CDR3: TGTGCCGGCAGCCTACTAGCTGGAGAGCAGTTCTTC.

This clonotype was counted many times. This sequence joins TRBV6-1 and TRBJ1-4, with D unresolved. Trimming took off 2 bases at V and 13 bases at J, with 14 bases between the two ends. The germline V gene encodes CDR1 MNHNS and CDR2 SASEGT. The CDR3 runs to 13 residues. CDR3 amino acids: CASSEFPGQILFF. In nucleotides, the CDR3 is TGTGCCAGCAGTGAATTTCCGGGCCAGATACTGTTTTTT.

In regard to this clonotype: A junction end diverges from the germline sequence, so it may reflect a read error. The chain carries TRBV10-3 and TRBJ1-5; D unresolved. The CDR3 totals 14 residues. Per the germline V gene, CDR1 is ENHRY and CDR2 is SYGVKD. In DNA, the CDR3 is TGTGTCATCAGTGAGTCGTCGAACAATCGGCCCCAGCATTTT. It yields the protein CVISESSNNRPQHF.

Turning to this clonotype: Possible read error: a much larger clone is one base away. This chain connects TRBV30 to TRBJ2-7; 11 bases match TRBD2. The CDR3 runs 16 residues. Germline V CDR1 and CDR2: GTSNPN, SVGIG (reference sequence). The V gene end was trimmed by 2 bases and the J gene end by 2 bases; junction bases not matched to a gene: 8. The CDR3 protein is CAWSTYGTSGTYEQYF. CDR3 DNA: TGTGCCTGGAGTACCTACGGGACTAGCGGTACCTACGAGCAGTACTTC.

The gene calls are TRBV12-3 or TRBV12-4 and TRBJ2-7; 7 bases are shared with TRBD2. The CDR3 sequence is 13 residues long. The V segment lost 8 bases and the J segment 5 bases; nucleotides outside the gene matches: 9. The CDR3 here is CASDRLAGDEQYF. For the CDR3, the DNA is TGTGCCAGCGACAGACTAGCTGGAGACGAGCAGTACTTC.

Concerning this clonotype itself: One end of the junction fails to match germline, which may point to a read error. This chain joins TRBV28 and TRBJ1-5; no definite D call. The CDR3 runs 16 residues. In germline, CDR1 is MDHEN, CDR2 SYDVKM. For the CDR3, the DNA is TGTGCCAGCAGATTACCCGGGAGCTATAGCAATCACCCCCATCATTTT. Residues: CASRLPGSYSNHPHHF.

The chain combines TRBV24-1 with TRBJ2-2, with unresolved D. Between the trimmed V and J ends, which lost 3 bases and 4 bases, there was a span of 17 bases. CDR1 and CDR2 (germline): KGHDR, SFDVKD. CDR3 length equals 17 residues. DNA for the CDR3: TGTGCCACCAGTGATCAAACACCGTCGTTGGCCACCGGGGAGCTGTTTTTT. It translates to CATSDQTPSLATGELFF.

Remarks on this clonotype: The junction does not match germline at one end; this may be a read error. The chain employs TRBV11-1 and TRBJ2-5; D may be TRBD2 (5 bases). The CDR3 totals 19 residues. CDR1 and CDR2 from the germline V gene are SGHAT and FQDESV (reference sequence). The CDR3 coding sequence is TGTGCTAGCAGGCCGCCCCCGGAGGTCAGGAAGGACTTCCAAGAGAGCCAGTACTTC. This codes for CASRPPPEVRKDFQESQYF.

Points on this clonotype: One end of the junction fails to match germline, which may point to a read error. The DNA of the CDR3 is TGTGCCAGCTGTCCCTCGGGAGGCGGTACAGATACGCTGTATTTT. Translated: CASCPSGGGTDTLYF. This chain links TRBV6-5 with TRBJ2-3, with 7 positions matching TRBD2. The germline V gene encodes CDR1 MNHEY and CDR2 SVGAGI. The CDR3 loop spans 15 amino acids.

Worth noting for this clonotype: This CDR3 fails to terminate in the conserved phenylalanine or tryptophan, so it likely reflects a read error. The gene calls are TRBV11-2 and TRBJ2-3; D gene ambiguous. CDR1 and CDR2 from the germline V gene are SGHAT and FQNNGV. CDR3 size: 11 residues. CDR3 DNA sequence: TGTGCTAGCAGCTCCAGGGATACGCAGTATTTA. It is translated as CASSSRDTQYL.

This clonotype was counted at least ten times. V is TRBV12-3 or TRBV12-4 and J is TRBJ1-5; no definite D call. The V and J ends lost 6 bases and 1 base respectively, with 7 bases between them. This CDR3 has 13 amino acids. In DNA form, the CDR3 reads TGTGCCAGCAGCGCGGACAGCAATCAGCCCCAGCATTTT. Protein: CASSADSNQPQHF.

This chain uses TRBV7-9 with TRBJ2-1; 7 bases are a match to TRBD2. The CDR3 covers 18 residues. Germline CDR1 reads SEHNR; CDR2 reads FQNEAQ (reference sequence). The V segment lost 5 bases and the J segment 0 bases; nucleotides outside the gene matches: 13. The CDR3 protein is CASSGELEGGSSYNEQFF. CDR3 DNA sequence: TGTGCCAGCAGCGGAGAGTTAGAGGGAGGGAGCTCCTACAATGAGCAGTTCTTC. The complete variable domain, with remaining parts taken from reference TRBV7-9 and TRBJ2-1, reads DTGVSQNPRHKITKRGQNVTFRCDPISEHNRLYWYRQTLGQGPEFLTYFQNEAQLEKSRLLSDRFSAERPKGSFSTLEIQRTEQGDSAMYLCASSGELEGGSSYNEQFFGPGTRLTVL.

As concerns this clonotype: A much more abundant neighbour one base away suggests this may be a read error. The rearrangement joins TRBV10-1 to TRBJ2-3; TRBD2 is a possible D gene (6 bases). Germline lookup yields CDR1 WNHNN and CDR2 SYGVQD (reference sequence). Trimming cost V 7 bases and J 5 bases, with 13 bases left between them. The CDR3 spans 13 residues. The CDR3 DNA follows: TGCGCCAGCAATAGGGACTTGGGAGATACGCAGTATTTT. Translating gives CASNRDLGDTQYF.

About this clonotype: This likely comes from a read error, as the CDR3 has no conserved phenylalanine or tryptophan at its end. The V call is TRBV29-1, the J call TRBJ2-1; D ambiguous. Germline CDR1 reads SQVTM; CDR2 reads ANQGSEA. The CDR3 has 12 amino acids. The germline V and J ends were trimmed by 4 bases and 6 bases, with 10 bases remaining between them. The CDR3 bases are TGCAGCGTTGTAGCTTTCGCCAATGAGCAGTTCTAC. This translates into CSVVAFANEQFY.

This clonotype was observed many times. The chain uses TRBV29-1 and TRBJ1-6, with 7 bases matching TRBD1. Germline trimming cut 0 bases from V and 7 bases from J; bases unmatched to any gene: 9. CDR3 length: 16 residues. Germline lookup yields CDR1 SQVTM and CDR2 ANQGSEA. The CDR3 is CSVEDTWNRGNSPLHF. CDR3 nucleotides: TGCAGCGTTGAAGATACCTGGAACAGGGGCAATTCACCCCTCCACTTT.

The CDR3, as DNA: TGTGCCAGCACTCCCGGCGGGGAAGGCAGTCAGCCCCAGCATTTT. Translating gives CASTPGGEGSQPQHF. The gene calls are TRBV28 and TRBJ1-5; D uncertain. This CDR3 region has 15 residues. Germline CDR1 and CDR2: MDHEN and SYDVKM. The germline V and J ends were trimmed by 7 bases and 6 bases, with 19 bases remaining between them.

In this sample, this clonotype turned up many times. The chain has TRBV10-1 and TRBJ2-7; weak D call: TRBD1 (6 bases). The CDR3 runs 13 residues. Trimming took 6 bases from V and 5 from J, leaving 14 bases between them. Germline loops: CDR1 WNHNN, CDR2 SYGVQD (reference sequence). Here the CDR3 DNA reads TGCGCCAGCAGCCCCGGACAGACGCACGAGCAGTACTTC. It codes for CASSPGQTHEQYF.

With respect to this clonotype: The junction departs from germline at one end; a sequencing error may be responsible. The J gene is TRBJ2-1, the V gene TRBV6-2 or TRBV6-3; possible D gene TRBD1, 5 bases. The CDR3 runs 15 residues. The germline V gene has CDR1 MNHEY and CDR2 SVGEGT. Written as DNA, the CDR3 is TGTGCCGGCAGTTATAGATCCCAAGGGGTGGTTGAGCAGTTCTTC. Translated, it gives CAGSYRSQGVVEQFF.